A single sample is the source of the 26 T cell receptor beta chains below, sequenced in a study of OX40 agonist ivuxolimab in advanced cancers. Data came from immunoSEQ multiplex PCR; TCRdb stores just in-frame clones and leaves some out. This sample has about 45,000 clones, with roughly 84% found just once. The sequences come from CD4+ or CD8+ T cells sorted from blood, collected in a trial of the OX40 agonist ivuxolimab. The origin of the receptors is an adult with an advanced solid tumor such as melanoma, head and neck, liver or kidney cancer.

V and J are TRBV7-7 and TRBJ2-2, with D tentatively TRBD1 (6 bases). CDR1 is SSHAT, CDR2 FNYEAQ, per germline (reference sequence). The CDR3 runs 13 residues. V lost 6 bases and J lost 6, with 11 bases in between. The CDR3 DNA follows: TGTGCCAGCAGTCAGGGGTCCCCCGGGGAGCTGTTTTTT. Translated: CASSQGSPGELFF.

This sequence joins TRBV7-8 and TRBJ2-1, with 9 bases aligning to TRBD2. J was trimmed by 3 bases and V by 10 bases; bases with no gene match: 7. CDR1 is SGHVS, CDR2 FQNEAQ, per germline. There are 14 residues in the CDR3. In DNA, the CDR3 is TGTGCCACAGAGACTAGCGGAGACTACAATGAGCAGTTCTTC. Its translation is CATETSGDYNEQFF.

The chain employs TRBV6-5 and TRBJ1-2; 7 positions agree with TRBD1. Germline V lookup: CDR1 MNHEY, CDR2 SVGAGI. J gave up 8 bases and V 1 base, and 13 bases lay outside the gene matches. The CDR3 runs 16 residues. The CDR3 loop is CASSYYPRGSTYGYTF. DNA of the CDR3: TGTGCCAGCAGTTACTATCCCAGGGGGTCAACATACGGCTACACCTTC.

The genes are TRBV6-5 and TRBJ2-1; maybe TRBD2 (5 bases). Germline V gene sequence: CDR1 MNHEY, CDR2 SVGAGI. This CDR3 region has 13 residues. V gave up 2 bases and J gave up 5 bases, with 7 bases separating them. DNA for the CDR3: TGTGCCAGCAGTTACGAGGGAAACAATGAGCAGTTCTTC. Translation: CASSYEGNNEQFF.

The chain has TRBV7-2 and TRBJ1-6; TRBD1 matches at 7 bases. This CDR3 spans 15 amino acids. V gave up 6 bases and J gave up 10 bases; unmatched junction bases: 12. CDR1 and CDR2 from the germline V gene are SGHTA and FQGNSA. The chain's CDR3 is CASSPRGQGGSPLHF. CDR3 nucleotides: TGTGCCAGCAGTCCAAGGGGGCAGGGAGGATCACCCCTCCACTTT. Full variable domain (remainder filled in from reference TRBV7-2 and TRBJ1-6): GAGVSQSPSNKVTEKGKDVELRCDPISGHTALYWYRQSLGQGLEFLIYFQGNSAPDKSGLPSDRFSAERTGGSVSTLTIQRTQQEDSAVYLCASSPRGQGGSPLHFGNGTRLTVT.

This rearrangement joins TRBV5-1 to TRBJ2-1; D may be TRBD1 (6 bases). Trimming stripped 7 bases from V and 6 bases from J, with 11 bases between. Germline V gene lookup returns CDR1 SGHRS and CDR2 YFSETQ. CDR3 length: 12 residues. CDR3 sequence (DNA): TGCGCCAGCGGGGGCCACCCCAATGAGCAGTTCTTC. Translating gives CASGGHPNEQFF.

The chain has TRBV7-8 and TRBJ2-7, with D uncertain. Trimming took 1 base from V and 6 from J, leaving 13 bases between them. This CDR3 has 14 residues. Per germline, CDR1 SGHVS and CDR2 FQNEAQ. CDR3: CASSLDPLRGEQYF. The CDR3 DNA sequence: TGTGCCAGCAGCTTAGATCCGCTACGAGGCGAGCAGTACTTC.

V is TRBV4-2 and J is TRBJ1-1, with 7 bases that match TRBD1. The CDR3 loop spans 14 amino acids. V trimming: 5 bases; J trimming: 4 bases; junction bases outside the gene matches: 7. Germline CDR1 is LGHNA and CDR2 is YNFKEQ. The CDR3 DNA reads TGTGCCAGCAGCGCCGGGACAGCCCGCACTGAAGCTTTCTTT. It translates to CASSAGTARTEAFF.

CDR3 sequence (DNA): TGTGCCAGTAGTAAACTTGATACGCAGTATTTT. Its translation is CASSKLDTQYF. The V call is TRBV19, the J call TRBJ2-3; D is unresolved. The CDR3 is 11 residues long. CDR1 is LNHDA and CDR2 is SQIVND in the germline V gene (reference sequence). The V end lost 4 bases, the J end lost 6 bases, and 5 bases lay between the germline ends.

In this sample, this clone turned up a few times. In nucleotides, the CDR3 is TGTGCCAGCAGCTCCTCCGCAGGGAGTCCACAGCCCCAGCATTTT. It translates to CASSSSAGSPQPQHF. The chain employs TRBV7-2 and TRBJ1-5, with D possibly being TRBD1 (5 bases). V lost 4 bases to trimming and J lost 7 bases, with 17 bases between them. The germline V gene encodes CDR1 SGHTA and CDR2 FQGNSA. This CDR3 region has 15 residues.

This chain connects TRBV7-2 to TRBJ2-4; a possible D gene is TRBD2 (6 bases). V was clipped by 1 base and J by 1 base, with 11 bases between them. Per the germline V gene, CDR1 is SGHTA and CDR2 is FQGNSA. The CDR3 consists of 16 residues. The CDR3 bases are TGTGCCAGCAGCTTAGGGCGGGGTGAGGCCAAAAACATTCAGTACTTC. It specifies CASSLGRGEAKNIQYF.

The chain recombines TRBV18 with TRBJ1-2, with TRBD1 as a possible D gene (5 bases). Germline lookup yields CDR1 KGHSH and CDR2 LQKENI. The CDR3 has 15 amino acids. Trimming removed 3 bases from V and 2 bases from J, with 13 bases in between. The CDR3 region has the DNA TGTGCCAGCTCACCGCGGCAGGGCCCGAACTATGGCTACACCTTC. Protein sequence: CASSPRQGPNYGYTF.

This sequence joins TRBV2 and TRBJ2-3, with 8 bases fitting TRBD2. Germline V gene lookup returns CDR1 SNHLY and CDR2 FYNNEI. V lost 9 bases and J lost 5; bases outside the gene matches: 10. CDR3 length: 14 residues. The CDR3 bases are TGTGCCAGTGTTGATAGCGGGAATGGAGATACGCAGTATTTT. This encodes CASVDSGNGDTQYF.

The chain combines TRBV2 with TRBJ2-1; D call uncertain. V was trimmed by 5 bases and J by 0 bases, leaving 8 bases between them. CDR1 and CDR2 from the germline V gene are SNHLY and FYNNEI. The CDR3 sequence is 14 residues long. The CDR3 coding sequence is TGTGCCAGCAGTTCATGGTCCTCCTACAATGAGCAGTTCTTC. Translating it yields CASSSWSSYNEQFF.

The V gene is TRBV9, the J gene TRBJ1-3; possible D gene TRBD1, 5 bases. The germline V and J ends were trimmed by 0 bases and 0 bases, with 13 bases remaining between them. From germline, CDR1 is SGDLS and CDR2 YYNGEE. This CDR3 contains 17 residues. This CDR3 is CASSVDIGAHSGNTIYF. The CDR3, as DNA: TGTGCCAGCAGCGTAGATATAGGGGCCCACTCTGGAAACACCATATATTTT.

J is TRBJ1-1 and V is TRBV4-2, with unresolved D. Between the trimmed V and J ends, which lost 1 base and 3 bases, there was a span of 6 bases. This CDR3 has 13 residues. Per the germline V gene, CDR1 is LGHNA and CDR2 is YNFKEQ. The CDR3: CASSQVGDTEAFF. CDR3 coding DNA: TGTGCCAGCAGCCAAGTCGGGGACACTGAAGCTTTCTTT.

CDR3 sequence reads: CATQSGSNTEAFF. The CDR3 nucleotides read TGTGCCACCCAGAGTGGATCGAACACTGAAGCTTTCTTT. The chain combines TRBV6-6 with TRBJ1-1; no clear D. The ends were cut back, 10 bases at V and 1 base at J, with 13 bases in the middle. The CDR3 totals 13 residues. Germline V gene sequence: CDR1 MNHNY, CDR2 SVGAGI (reference sequence).

J is TRBJ2-3 and V is TRBV2; 8 nucleotides match TRBD2. Germline loops: CDR1 SNHLY, CDR2 FYNNEI. Losses at the gene ends were 6 bases for V and 0 bases for J; bases not matched to a gene: 8. The CDR3 sequence is 16 residues long. As DNA, the CDR3 is TGTGCCAGCAGCAGCGGGGGACCCGGTAGCACAGATACGCAGTATTTT. Translation: CASSSGGPGSTDTQYF.

CDR3 DNA sequence: TGTGCCAGCAGCCTAACTCTCTCCGGGACACATTATGGCTACACCTTC. Its translation: CASSLTLSGTHYGYTF. This chain uses TRBV14 with TRBJ1-2; D is possibly TRBD1 (6 bases). The germline CDR1 and CDR2 sequences are SGHDN and FVKESK. There are 16 residues in the CDR3. Trimming left V 4 bases short and J 5 bases short, with 20 bases between.

V and J are TRBV7-9 and TRBJ1-3, with D unresolved. Germline V lookup: CDR1 SEHNR, CDR2 FQNEAQ (reference sequence). The CDR3 consists of 16 residues. Deletions cut 3 bases from V and 0 bases from J, with 12 bases between. The CDR3 loop is CASSFDRRPSGNTIYF. The CDR3 DNA reads as TGTGCCAGCAGCTTTGATCGGCGACCCTCTGGAAACACCATATATTTT.

As to this clone: Germline and junction disagree at one end, which may indicate a read error. The identical CDR3 is also encoded by other nucleotide sequences in the sample. V usage is TRBV19 and J usage is TRBJ2-6; TRBD1 matches 7 bases. The germline V gene encodes CDR1 LNHDA and CDR2 SQIVND (reference sequence). The CDR3 sequence is 16 residues long. CDR3: CASSGDRLSGANVLTF. CDR3 DNA sequence: TGTGCCAGTAGTGGGGACAGACTCTCTGGGGCCAATGTCCTGACTTTC.

The chain combines TRBV7-2 with TRBJ1-5; unclear D gene. The CDR3 extends over 12 amino acids. Germline V gene lookup returns CDR1 SGHTA and CDR2 FQGNSA. Trimming removed 2 bases at V and 6 bases at J, with 5 bases between. The CDR3 reads CASSLMGQPQHF. The DNA of the CDR3 is TGTGCCAGCAGCTTAATGGGTCAGCCCCAGCATTTT.

In its sample, this clone was seen once. The rearrangement joins TRBV11-1 to TRBJ2-1, with D maybe TRBD1 (6 bases). Germline loops: CDR1 SGHAT, CDR2 FQDESV (reference sequence). The CDR3 contains 16 residues. V lost 5 bases and J 7 bases, leaving 21 bases between the germline ends. The CDR3 here is CASSEYDRFPGNEQFF. The CDR3 DNA follows: TGTGCCAGCAGCGAATACGACAGGTTCCCGGGGAATGAGCAGTTCTTC.

The chain is built from TRBV7-9 and TRBJ1-5; D unclear. V was pared by 5 bases and J by 9 bases, with 8 bases between. This CDR3 is 11 amino acids long. CDR1 and CDR2 (germline): SEHNR, FQNEAQ (reference sequence). In DNA, the CDR3 is TGTGCCAGCAGCCACCCGGGGCCCCAGCATTTT. This codes for CASSHPGPQHF. Variable domain in full (rest from reference TRBV7-9 and TRBJ1-5): DTGVSQNPRHKITKRGQNVTFRCDPISEHNRLYWYRQTLGQGPEFLTYFQNEAQLEKSRLLSDRFSAERPKGSFSTLEIQRTEQGDSAMYLCASSHPGPQHFGDGTRLSIL.

This sequence joins TRBV6-6 and TRBJ2-1; 8 bases agree with TRBD2. The CDR3 loop spans 14 amino acids. Unmatched junction bases numbered 9, after V lost 8 bases and J lost 6 bases. Germline CDR1 and CDR2: MNHNY and SVGAGI (reference sequence). CDR3 region: CASWTSSGSNEQFF. CDR3 bases: TGTGCCAGCTGGACTAGCTCGGGATCCAATGAGCAGTTCTTC.

The chain joins TRBV7-9 to TRBJ1-1, with TRBD1 matching over 11 bases. J was trimmed by 5 bases and V by 5 bases; bases with no gene match: 7. The CDR3 consists of 15 residues. Germline CDR1 reads SEHNR; CDR2 reads FQNEAQ (reference sequence). CDR3 nucleotide sequence: TGTGCCAGCAGCCCGGACAGGGGGCATGGGACTGAAGCTTTCTTT. Translation gives CASSPDRGHGTEAFF.